In this sample, the clone carrying this TCR beta chain turned up a few times. What it binds is not known. The data originate from a study of OX40 agonist ivuxolimab in advanced cancers. Study-wide context: Dosing consisted of intravenous ivuxolimab at 0.01 to 10 mg/kg every 2 weeks. Patients in dose escalation had liver, melanoma, kidney or head and neck cancers. Patients were around 83% male with ages about 23 to 79, mean roughly 55.

Produced via immunoSEQ multiplex PCR; TCRdb's table is partial and in-frame only. The sample lists tens of thousands of clones, roughly nine tenths occurring once. The study, taken as a whole, reports: Both CD4+ and CD8+ T cell populations in blood had undergone clonal expansion by week 6 at 0.1 to 3.0 mg/kg.

Trimming took off 8 bases at V and 2 bases at J, with 13 bases between the two ends. Germline CDR1 WSHSY, CDR2 SAAADI. This CDR3 comprises 14 residues. The genes are TRBV10-2 and TRBJ2-1, with D perhaps TRBD1 (6 bases). The source material was CD4+ or CD8+ T cells sorted from blood, sampled in a trial of the OX40 agonist ivuxolimab. The sequence was obtained from an adult with an advanced solid tumor such as melanoma, head and neck, liver or kidney cancer. Written as DNA, the CDR3 is TGCGCCAGCCGACAGGCAAATCCCTACAATGAGCAGTTCTTC. As protein: CASRQANPYNEQFF.